This entry lists 8 T cell receptor beta chains sequenced from one sample in a study of T-cell reconstitution after alpha-beta-depleted transplantation in children. Unique molecular identifiers were used to barcode this TCRbeta library. TCRdb reprocessed the PCR reads with MiXCR, giving one entry per CDR3 protein. The data contain approximately 220,000 distinct CDR3 sequences, approximately 17% of them singletons. Specimen: PBMCs, mostly from graft donor cells, collected 360 days after TCRalphabeta/CD19-depleted stem cell transplant. The receptors come from a male patient between 2 and 10 years old who had a stem cell transplant for acute lymphoblastic leukemia, so the T cells may come from the graft donor.

In this sample, this clonotype turned up a few times. V usage is TRBV3-1 and J usage is TRBJ2-4; possible D gene TRBD2, 6 bases. Germline V lookup: CDR1 LGHDT, CDR2 YNNKEL (reference sequence). Between the trimmed V and J ends, which lost 4 bases and 8 bases, there was a span of 15 bases. CDR3 length: 14 residues. CDR3: CASSPQEGSDIQYF. The DNA of the CDR3 is TGTGCCAGCAGCCCCCAGGAGGGGTCGGACATTCAGTACTTC.

This clonotype was observed at least ten times. The genes are TRBV5-4 and TRBJ2-2; 8 positions match TRBD1. The V and J ends lost 2 bases and 3 bases, in that order; junction bases with no gene match: 12. This CDR3 region has 18 residues. Germline assignment: CDR1 SGHNT and CDR2 YYREEE (reference sequence). The CDR3 DNA is TGTGCCAGCAGCTTCCCGACAGGGGCGGTGGTTGACACCGGGGAGCTGTTTTTT. It yields the protein CASSFPTGAVVDTGELFF.

This clonotype was seen many times. The V call is TRBV11-2, the J call TRBJ1-4; the D gene is possibly TRBD1 (5 bases). From germline, CDR1 is SGHAT and CDR2 FQNNGV. This CDR3 is built from 16 residues. Trimming took 1 base from V and 5 from J, leaving 14 bases between them. The CDR3 coding sequence is TGTGCCAGCAGCTTAGTAGGGCCGGACATAAATGAAAAACTGTTTTTT. Translation: CASSLVGPDINEKLFF.

V is TRBV4-3 and J is TRBJ2-7, with D uncertain. The V gene's germline CDR1 is LGHNA and CDR2 YSLEER. This CDR3 has 13 residues. V was shortened by 4 bases and J by 3 bases, with 10 bases between the two germline ends. The CDR3 nucleotides read TGCGCCAGCAGCCGCTGGATTAGCTACGAGCAGTACTTC. Its translation is CASSRWISYEQYF.

There are many counts of this clonotype. The rearrangement joins TRBV12-3 or TRBV12-4 to TRBJ2-2, with 9 bases identical to TRBD1. The CDR3 is made up of 15 amino acids. V trimming: 5 bases; J trimming: 7 bases; junction bases outside the gene matches: 8. CDR3 protein: CASSPGQGLIGELFF. CDR3 in DNA: TGTGCCAGCAGTCCGGGACAGGGTCTAATCGGGGAGCTGTTTTTT.

There are a few counts of this clonotype. The chain recombines TRBV12-3 or TRBV12-4 with TRBJ2-1, with 11 bases fitting TRBD1. V was clipped by 4 bases and J by 4 bases; unmatched bases: 3. This CDR3 region has 15 residues. CDR3 DNA sequence: TGTGCCAGCAGTTGGGACAGGGGGTTATACAATGAGCAGTTCTTC. Amino acids: CASSWDRGLYNEQFF.

The chain recombines TRBV29-1 with TRBJ2-7, with 8 bases fitting TRBD1. The CDR3 is 13 amino acids. Germline V CDR1 and CDR2: SQVTM, ANQGSEA. Trimming took 4 bases from V and 3 from J; bases not matched to a gene: 5. CDR3 region: CSVANDRGYEQYF. The CDR3, as DNA: TGCAGCGTTGCTAATGACAGGGGCTACGAGCAGTACTTC.

The rearrangement joins TRBV30 to TRBJ2-7, with TRBD2 matching 11 bases. CDR1 is GTSNPN and CDR2 is SVGIG in the germline V gene (reference sequence). V lost 1 base to trimming and J lost 3 bases; unmatched junction nucleotides: 11. The CDR3 spans 17 residues. For the CDR3, the DNA is TGTGCCTGGAGTGGAGCCTCCCCTAGCGGGAGGAACTACGAGCAGTACTTC. Its protein product is CAWSGASPSGRNYEQYF.